What follows are 21 T cell receptor beta chains derived from one specimen sequenced in a study of cytomegalovirus exposure and HLA in healthy donors. 13 Jbeta primers and 60 Vbeta primers were used for the PCR. Assay used: immunoSEQ multiplex PCR; TCRdb lists only in-frame clones, some missing. The profile shows under 200,000 clones, 68% of them singletons. Material for sequencing was PBMCs. These receptors came from a woman between 18 and 29 years old in good health and CMV-seropositive.

This clone was recorded only once. The chain uses TRBV13 and TRBJ2-7, with 8 bases matching TRBD1. The CDR3 spans 16 residues. CDR1 PRHDT and CDR2 FYEKMQ come from the germline V gene (reference sequence). Trimming at V came to 5 bases and at J to 3 bases, leaving 12 bases not matched to a gene. The DNA for the CDR3 is TGTGCCAGCAGCCAACAAGGAACCGGGACAGGCTACGAGCAGTACTTC. It encodes CASSQQGTGTGYEQYF.

Here the CDR3 DNA reads TGCAGCGTTGAATCCCCCCGACAGTCCATCGGGGGGGCTTTCTTT. It translates to CSVESPRQSIGGAFF. The chain joins TRBV29-1 to TRBJ1-1; D is perhaps TRBD1 (5 bases). The V end was cut by 2 bases, the J end by 11 bases, with 24 bases between. The CDR3 is made up of 15 amino acids. Germline CDR1 and CDR2: SQVTM and ANQGSEA.

The V and J genes are TRBV2 and TRBJ2-5; perhaps TRBD2 as D (6 bases). The V gene's germline CDR1 is SNHLY and CDR2 FYNNEI. The CDR3 loop spans 15 amino acids. V gave up 4 bases and J gave up 11 bases, with 23 bases separating them. Written as DNA, the CDR3 is TGTGCCAGCAGTGTCGGGGGAGGAGGAGTGAGGGAGCAGTACTTC. As protein: CASSVGGGGVREQYF. Drawing the rest from reference TRBV2 and TRBJ2-5, the complete variable domain is EPEVTQTPSHQVTQMGQEVILRCVPISNHLYFYWYRQILGQKVEFLVSFYNNEISEKSEIFDDQFSVERPDGSNFTLKIRSTKLEDSAMYFCASSVGGGGVREQYFGPGTRLLVL.

The CDR3 DNA follows: TGCGCCAGCAGTGATCAAAGCGCGGGGCGACGGGTCAATCAGCCCCAGCATTTT. Protein product: CASSDQSAGRRVNQPQHF. This chain links TRBV10-2 with TRBJ1-5; weak D call: TRBD1 (5 bases). The V and J ends lost 3 bases and 3 bases respectively, with 21 bases between them. The CDR3 spans 18 residues. Per the germline V gene, CDR1 is WSHSY and CDR2 is SAAADI.

The chain joins TRBV9 to TRBJ2-2, with 10 bases that match TRBD1. The CDR3 has 19 amino acids. J was trimmed by 6 bases and V by 1 base; bases with no gene match: 15. Germline CDR1 reads SGDLS; CDR2 reads YYNGEE. The DNA of the CDR3 is TGTGCCAGCAGCGTATTCCTTTCTCCCGGGACAGGGGAGGCCGGGGAGCTGTTTTTT. It codes for CASSVFLSPGTGEAGELFF.

The chain links TRBV10-3 to TRBJ1-5, with D possibly matching TRBD1 (5 bases). Germline V gene data show CDR1 as ENHRY and CDR2 as SYGVKD. CDR3 length equals 14 residues. Trimming cost V 5 bases and J 5 bases, with 13 bases left between them. The CDR3 bases are TGTGCCATCAGTCGGAGGGAAGGGGATCAGCCCCAGCATTTT. It specifies CAISRREGDQPQHF.

This clone was recorded a few times. The rearrangement uses TRBV2 and TRBJ1-5; D is ambiguous. V lost 2 bases and J 5 bases, leaving 7 bases between the germline ends. The CDR3 totals 13 residues. Looked up from germline, CDR1 is SNHLY and CDR2 is FYNNEI. CDR3 region: CASSESGDQPQHF. The CDR3 DNA is TGTGCCAGCAGTGAATCCGGGGATCAGCCCCAGCATTTT.

J is TRBJ2-1 and V is TRBV27; unclear D gene. The CDR3 is 12 residues long. Germline CDR1 reads MNHEY; CDR2 reads SMNVEV (reference sequence). Trimming removed 8 bases at V and 2 bases at J, with 7 bases between. Here the CDR3 DNA reads TGTGCCAGCTTTACAACCTACAATGAGCAGTTCTTC. Encoded protein: CASFTTYNEQFF.

The sample holds one count of this clone. An end of the junction differs from the germline gene, which may be a read error. This sequence joins TRBV15 and TRBJ1-4; a weak D match, TRBD1 (6 bases). Germline CDR1 reads LNHNV; CDR2 reads YYDKDF (reference sequence). The CDR3 covers 16 residues. CDR3 in DNA: TGTGCCACCGGCAGAGATCGAGGGGGTCCGGGTGAAAAACTGTTTTTT. Encoded protein: CATGRDRGGPGEKLFF.

This chain joins TRBV2 and TRBJ2-6, with D possibly matching TRBD1 (6 bases). The CDR3 spans 13 residues. Trimming removed 7 bases from V and 2 bases from J, with 6 bases in between. Germline CDR1 SNHLY, CDR2 FYNNEI. CDR3 sequence: CASKGAGANVLTF. CDR3 DNA sequence: TGTGCCAGCAAGGGGGCTGGGGCCAACGTCCTGACTTTC.

This chain connects TRBV5-1 to TRBJ2-5; no clear D gene. Germline CDR1 is SGHRS and CDR2 is YFSETQ. V dropped 0 bases and J dropped 5 bases, with 11 bases sitting between them. The CDR3 runs 14 residues. CDR3 nucleotide sequence: TGCGCCAGCAGCTTGGTTGGTTTCGGGGAGACCCAGTACTTC. Protein sequence: CASSLVGFGETQYF.

The CDR3 region is CASSQDYGRTGETYEQYF. CDR3 nucleotides: TGTGCCAGCAGCCAAGATTATGGGAGGACAGGGGAAACGTACGAGCAGTACTTC. The chain is built from TRBV4-2 and TRBJ2-5, with TRBD1 matching 9 bases. The end of the DNA is better explained by TRBJ2-7, so the J call may be wrong. Per the germline V gene, CDR1 is LGHNA and CDR2 is YNFKEQ. CDR3 size: 18 residues.

CDR3 bases: TGTGCCAGCAGCGCAGCGGGAGGTAGCACAGATACGCAGTATTTT. It codes for CASSAAGGSTDTQYF. The chain has TRBV9 and TRBJ2-3; 9 bases line up with TRBD2. V gave up 3 bases and J gave up 0 bases; unmatched junction bases: 2. The CDR3 length is 15 residues. Germline values: CDR1 SGDLS, CDR2 YYNGEE.

This clone was counted between two and nine times. This CDR3 reads CASSYRTSYEQYF. In nucleotides, the CDR3 is TGTGCCAGCAGCTACCGGACATCCTACGAGCAGTACTTC. This sequence joins TRBV5-6 and TRBJ2-7, with a weak D call TRBD1 (5 bases). V lost 3 bases, J lost 1 base, and 8 bases lay in between. This CDR3 has 13 amino acids. Germline loops: CDR1 SGHDT, CDR2 YYEEEE. Based on the CDR3 plus reference TRBV5-6 and TRBJ2-7, the full variable domain is DAGVTQSPTHLIKTRGQQVTLRCSPKSGHDTVSWYQQALGQGPQFIFQYYEEEERQRGNFPDRFSGHQFPNYSSELNVNALLLGDSALYLCASSYRTSYEQYFGPGTRLTVT.

This chain uses TRBV9 with TRBJ1-4; 7 bases fit TRBD1. Trimming at V came to 6 bases and at J to 7 bases, leaving 6 bases not matched to a gene. Looked up from germline, CDR1 is SGDLS and CDR2 is YYNGEE. CDR3 length: 13 amino acids. The CDR3 spells CASTRQGSEKLFF. The DNA of the CDR3 is TGTGCCAGCACCCGACAGGGAAGTGAAAAACTGTTTTTT.

The chain is built from TRBV27 and TRBJ1-1, with D hard to call. Trimming pared 3 bases from V and 3 bases from J, leaving 8 bases between. The CDR3 has 13 residues. The germline CDR1 and CDR2 sequences are MNHEY and SMNVEV (reference sequence). The CDR3 reads CASSFTQDTEAFF. The CDR3 DNA reads TGTGCCAGCAGTTTTACCCAGGACACTGAAGCTTTCTTT.

This clone was seen more than once but under ten times. J is TRBJ2-7 and V is TRBV27; weak D call: TRBD2 (7 bases). Per the germline V gene, CDR1 is MNHEY and CDR2 is SMNVEV (reference sequence). The CDR3 totals 13 residues. Trimming took 4 bases from V and 7 from J, leaving 14 bases between them. CDR3 DNA: TGTGCCAGCAGTTATCGGGGGGCGCATGAGCAGTACTTC. It specifies CASSYRGAHEQYF.

This clone was observed a single time. The chain employs TRBV6-6 and TRBJ2-7, with D possibly being TRBD1 (6 bases). The CDR3 loop spans 13 amino acids. Trimming pared 3 bases from V and 3 bases from J, leaving 9 bases between. The V gene's germline CDR1 is MNHNY and CDR2 SVGAGI (reference sequence). This CDR3 reads CASSYLRGYEQYF. CDR3 nucleotides: TGTGCCAGCAGTTATCTCAGGGGCTACGAGCAGTACTTC.

This clone has just a few counts. V is TRBV5-6 and J is TRBJ2-3; D possibly corresponds to TRBD1 (6 bases). Germline V gene data show CDR1 as SGHDT and CDR2 as YYEEEE. V lost 3 bases to trimming and J lost 5 bases, with 10 bases between them. CDR3 length: 13 residues. CDR3 residues: CASSSTGLDTQYF. The DNA for the CDR3 is TGTGCCAGCAGCTCCACAGGGTTAGATACGCAGTATTTT.

The rearrangement uses TRBV27 and TRBJ1-1; 9 nucleotides align to TRBD1. V lost 5 bases, J lost 5 bases, and 9 bases stayed unmatched. CDR1 and CDR2 (germline): MNHEY, SMNVEV (reference sequence). This CDR3 comprises 15 residues. The CDR3 sequence: CASSQSGQGGTEAFF. The CDR3 nucleotides read TGTGCCAGCAGTCAGTCGGGACAGGGAGGAACTGAAGCTTTCTTT.

This clone was found a few times. The chain links TRBV19 to TRBJ2-3; possibly TRBD1 for D (6 bases). The CDR3 is 14 amino acids. Germline CDR1 is LNHDA and CDR2 is SQIVND (reference sequence). Trimming removed 7 bases at V and 3 bases at J, with 14 bases between. The CDR3 DNA follows: TGTGCCAGTAAATTCGCAGGGGAGACAGATACGCAGTATTTT. It codes for CASKFAGETDTQYF. Full variable domain (missing parts from reference TRBV19 and TRBJ2-3): DGGITQSPKYLFRKEGQNVTLSCEQNLNHDAMYWYRQDPGQGLRLIYYSQIVNDFQKGDIAEGYSVSREKKESFPLTVTSAQKNPTAFYLCASKFAGETDTQYFGPGTRLTVL.